The source of this T cell receptor beta chain is a study of T cell changes during pregnancy in multiple sclerosis. CDR1 SGHTA and CDR2 FQGNSA come from the germline V gene. V was pared by 5 bases and J by 1 base, with 3 bases of the junction left unmatched. This CDR3 has 15 residues. TCRdb keeps only in-frame clones here, not all; method: immunoSEQ multiplex PCR. The repertoire includes about 70,000 clones, about 91% of them detected once, and approximately 1.5% sits in the top ten. The clonotype was recovered from a female donor with multiple sclerosis, enrolled in a pregnancy study. The sample was peripheral blood, taken after pregnancy. The chain combines TRBV7-2 with TRBJ1-2; 11 bases line up with TRBD1. As DNA, the CDR3 is TGTGCCAGCAGCCCGGACAGGGGGCTTAACTATGGCTACACCTTC. The encoded protein is CASSPDRGLNYGYTF.